This is a list of T cell receptor beta chains from one sample in a study of technical replicates of blood from a handful of donors. Sequencing used immunoSEQ multiplex PCR; TCRdb keeps in-frame clones, though not all of them. The table shows 100,000 or so clones, with nearly 97% occurring only once. The sequencing sample was made of T cells isolated from PBMCs. These TCRs come from a human donor in good health. CDR3s include the opening cysteine and the closing phenylalanine or tryptophan. Each record gives: CDR3 DNA, CDR3 protein, D gene, J gene, V gene, clone size. A D gene is named only where the DNA matches it firmly. A row's size may be missing; if present it is once, few, many or a size class.

TGTGCCAGTAGTATGAGCAGGGGTACAGATACGCAGTATTTT	CASSMSRGTDTQYF	-	TRBJ2-3	TRBV19	-
TGTGCCACCAGCAGAGCTCCAGGGGGCGAGACCCAGTACTTC	CATSRAPGGETQYF	TRBD1	TRBJ2-5	TRBV15	-
TGTGCCACCAGCGGGGTAGCGGGAGACGAGCAGTACTTC	CATSGVAGDEQYF	TRBD2	TRBJ2-7	TRBV15	-
TGTGCCATCAGTGATACAGGGACCGATACAGATACGCAGTATTTT	CAISDTGTDTDTQYF	-	TRBJ2-3	TRBV10-3	-
TGTGCCAGCAGCCCGTATTTTGCGGGGACAGGGGCCTTGGTCACCTTC	CASSPYFAGTGALVTF	TRBD1	TRBJ1-2	TRBV5-5	-
TGTGCCAGCACCCAGGGGGCAGGGGACGAGCAGTACTTC	CASTQGAGDEQYF	TRBD1	TRBJ2-7	TRBV7-6	once
TGTGCCAGTAGATCGACAGATACGCAGTATTTT	CASRSTDTQYF	-	TRBJ2-3	TRBV19	-
TGTGCCAGCAGCAGGCTTTGGGGGGCAGATACGCAGTATTTT	CASSRLWGADTQYF	-	TRBJ2-3	TRBV9	-
TGTGCCAGCAGCCCGCTTATGGTAGCGGGGAGCTCCTACAATGAGCAGTTCTTC	CASSPLMVAGSSYNEQFF	TRBD2	TRBJ2-1	TRBV5-4	-
TGTGCCATCAAGGACTCCGTGGCCTACAATGAGCAGTTCTTC	CAIKDSVAYNEQFF	-	TRBJ2-1	TRBV10-3	-
TGTGCCAGTAGTCCGGCCTTGGGACAGCCCTATGGCTACACCTTC	CASSPALGQPYGYTF	TRBD1	TRBJ1-2	TRBV19	-
TGCGCCAGCAGCCAGTCACAGGAATTGGTCAATGAGCAGTTCTTC	CASSQSQELVNEQFF	-	TRBJ2-1	TRBV5-1	-
TGTGCCATCAGTGAGGGGGGCTTGGCTAATGAAAAACTGTTTTTT	CAISEGGLANEKLFF	-	TRBJ1-4	TRBV10-3	-
TGTGCCAGCAGTGTCGGGGGAGAGACCCAGTACTTC	CASSVGGETQYF	-	TRBJ2-5	TRBV6-1	-
TGTGCCAGCAGTGACTCAAGAGGGCCGAGAAATGAAAAACTGTTTTTT	CASSDSRGPRNEKLFF	-	TRBJ1-4	TRBV25-1	-
TGTGCCAGCAGCATGAGCCGGGACAGAGGCACCGGGGAGCTGTTTTTT	CASSMSRDRGTGELFF	TRBD1	TRBJ2-2	TRBV9	-
TGTGCCAGCAGTGCGACAGGGGAAGAATATGAAAAACTGTTTTTT	CASSATGEEYEKLFF	TRBD1	TRBJ1-4	TRBV6-1	-
TGTGCCAGCTCACCCCTTGAACAGCCCTATGGCTACACCTTC	CASSPLEQPYGYTF	-	TRBJ1-2	TRBV18	once
TGTGCCAGCAGCCAAGAACATCTCTTGAACACTGAAGCTTTCTTT	CASSQEHLLNTEAFF	-	TRBJ1-1	TRBV14	once
TGTGCCACCTCGACAGGATCCTACTGGGAGCAGTACTTC	CATSTGSYWEQYF	-	TRBJ2-7	TRBV7-9	-
TGTGCCAGCTCAGCAAAACTAGCGGGAGTGGACACCGGGGAGCTGTTTTTT	CASSAKLAGVDTGELFF	TRBD2	TRBJ2-2	TRBV18	-
TGTGCCAGCAGCCCGGAGACAGCCGCTAATGAAAAACTGTTTTTT	CASSPETAANEKLFF	-	TRBJ1-4	TRBV2	-
TGTGCCAGCAGCTTAGGGGGACTAGAGCTGTTTTTT	CASSLGGLELFF	TRBD2	TRBJ2-2	TRBV7-2	-
TGTGCCAGCTCACCACCGACGAGCGGGAACACAGATACGCAGTATTTT	CASSPPTSGNTDTQYF	TRBD2	TRBJ2-3	TRBV18	-
TGTGCCAGCAGCCCTCTAGGGGGACAGGGGAACACTGAAGCTTTCTTT	CASSPLGGQGNTEAFF	TRBD1	TRBJ1-1	TRBV7-9	-